A selection of T cell receptor beta chains follows, all from one sample in a study of molecular identifiers for immune sequencing clone quantification. TCRdb independently ran MiXCR on the PCR reads; one entry per CDR3 protein. This repertoire shows 400,000 to 600,000 distinct CDR3 sequences, roughly 24% found once; its top ten account for approximately 0.8%. Input material: naive CD8+ T cells from blood, with Jurkat cell RNA spiked in. Every receptor here comes from a human donor in good health. Some libraries in this study had Jurkat cell RNA spiked in. The CDR3 runs from the conserved cysteine through the conserved F or W. Fields, in order: J gene, CDR3 length, V gene, clone size, D gene, CDR3 protein. A D gene is named only where the DNA matches it firmly. The size field is filled for only some rows; it gives once, few, many or a size class.

TRBJ2-7,12,TRBV25-1,many,-,CASGDTFYEQYF
TRBJ2-7,14,TRBV27,few,TRBD1,CASSWRQGAYEQYF
TRBJ2-7,18,TRBV4-3,-,TRBD2,CASSQARPTGGGAYEQYF
TRBJ2-1,17,TRBV27,few,TRBD2,CASSPQGSGSSYNEQFF
TRBJ2-7,16,TRBV13,few,TRBD1,CASSLAGTGGHGEQYF
TRBJ1-5,12,TRBV5-6,few,-,CASSTRFQPQHF
TRBJ2-7,15,TRBV12-3/TRBV12-4,-,-,CASSFTLTSSYEQYF
TRBJ2-3,13,TRBV5-8,many,-,CASSAGTADTQYF
TRBJ2-2,18,TRBV12-3/TRBV12-4,few,-,CASSPDPDGTRNTGELFF
TRBJ2-1,15,TRBV4-2,few,TRBD2,CASSRDSGRSNEQFF
TRBJ1-4,15,TRBV4-2,-,-,CASSQEDSLNEKLFF
TRBJ1-1,12,TRBV24-1,few,-,CATSDGGLEAFF
TRBJ2-3,15,TRBV19,few,-,CASSMGVTSTDTQYF
TRBJ1-4,16,TRBV15,few,-,CATSTERTAGYEKLFF
TRBJ2-1,14,TRBV29-1,few,TRBD2,CSVIGSGRADEQFF
TRBJ2-3,21,TRBV11-2,many,TRBD2,CASSPTGTSFGGVWAYDTQYF
TRBJ1-3,13,TRBV10-3,few,-,CAIGGNSGNTIYF
TRBJ2-5,15,TRBV7-2,-,TRBD1,CASSLFLGTVETQYF
TRBJ1-1,14,TRBV5-1,-,-,CASSSWDKNTEAFF
TRBJ2-3,18,TRBV11-2,-,TRBD2,CASSEGLAGGKDTDTQYF
TRBJ1-1,12,TRBV28,few,-,CATTPVGSEAFF
TRBJ1-1,13,TRBV4-1,-,TRBD1,CASSRETGGGAFF
TRBJ2-3,14,TRBV6-2/TRBV6-3,few,-,CASRNPTGLDTQYF
TRBJ2-7,14,TRBV4-3,-,-,CAGSLRQGSGEQYF
TRBJ2-7,15,TRBV6-2/TRBV6-3,-,TRBD2,CASIDGGSGSGEQYF
TRBJ2-3,15,TRBV15,-,TRBD2,CATNRGLAGTDTQYF
TRBJ2-4,16,TRBV6-2/TRBV6-3,-,TRBD1,CASSYSTRGPKDIQYF
TRBJ1-1,15,TRBV20-1,few,TRBD1,CSARDLGTVDSEAFF